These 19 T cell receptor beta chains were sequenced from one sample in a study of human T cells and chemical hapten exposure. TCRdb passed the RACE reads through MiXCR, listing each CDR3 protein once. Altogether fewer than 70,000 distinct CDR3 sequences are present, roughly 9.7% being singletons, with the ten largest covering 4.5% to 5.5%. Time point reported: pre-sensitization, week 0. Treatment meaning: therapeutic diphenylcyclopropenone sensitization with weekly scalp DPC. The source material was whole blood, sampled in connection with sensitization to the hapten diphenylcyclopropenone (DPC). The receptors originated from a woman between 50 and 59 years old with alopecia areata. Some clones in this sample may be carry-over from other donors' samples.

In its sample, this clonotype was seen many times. The CDR3 DNA follows: TGCAGCGTTGACAGGGGTGTACAAGAGACCCAGTACTTC. The encoded protein is CSVDRGVQETQYF. This chain connects TRBV29-1 to TRBJ2-5; tentative D call: TRBD1 (6 bases). CDR1 is SQVTM and CDR2 is ANQGSEA in the germline V gene. The CDR3 is 13 amino acids. Trimming took 3 bases from V and 2 from J, leaving 10 bases between them. The entire variable domain, with the rest obtained from reference TRBV29-1 and TRBJ2-5, is as follows: SAVISQKPSRDICQRGTSLTIQCQVDSQVTMMFWYRQQPGQSLTLIATANQGSEATYESGFVIDKFPISRPNLTFSTLTVSNMSPEDSSIYLCSVDRGVQETQYFGPGTRLLVL.

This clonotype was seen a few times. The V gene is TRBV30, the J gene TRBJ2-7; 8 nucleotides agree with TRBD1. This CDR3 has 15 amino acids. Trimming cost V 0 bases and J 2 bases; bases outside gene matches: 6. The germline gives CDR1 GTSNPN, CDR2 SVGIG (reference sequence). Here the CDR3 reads CAWSVKTGQAYEQYF. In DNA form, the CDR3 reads TGTGCCTGGAGTGTAAAAACGGGACAGGCCTACGAGCAGTACTTC.

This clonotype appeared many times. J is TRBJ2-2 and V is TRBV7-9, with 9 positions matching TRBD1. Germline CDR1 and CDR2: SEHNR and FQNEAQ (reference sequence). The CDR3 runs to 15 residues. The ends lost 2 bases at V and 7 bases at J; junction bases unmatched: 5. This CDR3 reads CASSLWGTGNGELFF. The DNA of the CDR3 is TGTGCCAGCAGCTTATGGGGGACAGGGAACGGGGAGCTGTTTTTT.

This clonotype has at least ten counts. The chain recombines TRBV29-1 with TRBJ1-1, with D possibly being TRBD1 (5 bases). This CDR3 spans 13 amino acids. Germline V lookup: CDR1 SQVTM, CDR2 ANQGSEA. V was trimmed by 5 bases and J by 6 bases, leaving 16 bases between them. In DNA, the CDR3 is TGCAGCGTTCTGCTTGGGCAGGGCGCTGAAGCTTTCTTT. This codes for CSVLLGQGAEAFF.

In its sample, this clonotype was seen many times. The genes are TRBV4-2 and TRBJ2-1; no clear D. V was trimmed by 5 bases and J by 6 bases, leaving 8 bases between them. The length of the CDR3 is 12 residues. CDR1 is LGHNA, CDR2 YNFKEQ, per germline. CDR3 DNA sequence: TGTGCCAGCAGCACATCGGGCAATGAGCAGTTCTTC. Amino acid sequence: CASSTSGNEQFF.

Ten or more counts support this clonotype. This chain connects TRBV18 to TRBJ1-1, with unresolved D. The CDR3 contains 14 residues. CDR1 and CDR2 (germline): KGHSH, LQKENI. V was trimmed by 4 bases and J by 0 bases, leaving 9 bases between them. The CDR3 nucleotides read TGTGCCAGCTCACACACAGACATGAACACTGAAGCTTTCTTT. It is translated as CASSHTDMNTEAFF.

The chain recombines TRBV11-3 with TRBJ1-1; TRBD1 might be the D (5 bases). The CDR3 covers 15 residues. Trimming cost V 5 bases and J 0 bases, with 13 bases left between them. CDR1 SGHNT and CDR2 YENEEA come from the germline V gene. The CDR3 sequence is CASSRKGQLNTEAFF. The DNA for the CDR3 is TGTGCCAGCAGCCGGAAAGGACAATTGAACACTGAAGCTTTCTTT.

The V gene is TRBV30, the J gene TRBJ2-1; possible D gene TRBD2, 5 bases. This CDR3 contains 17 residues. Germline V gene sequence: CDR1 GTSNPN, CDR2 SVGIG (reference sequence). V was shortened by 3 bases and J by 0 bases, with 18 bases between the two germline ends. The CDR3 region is CAWSAPRGELSYNEQFF. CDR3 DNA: TGTGCCTGGAGCGCCCCTCGGGGAGAACTCTCCTACAATGAGCAGTTCTTC.

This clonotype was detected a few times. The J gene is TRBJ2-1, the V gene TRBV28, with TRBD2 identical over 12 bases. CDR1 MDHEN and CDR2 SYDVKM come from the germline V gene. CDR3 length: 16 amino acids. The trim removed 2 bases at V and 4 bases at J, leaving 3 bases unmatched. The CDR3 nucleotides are TGTGCCAGCAGTTTAAGGACTAGCGGGATATACAATGAGCAGTTCTTC. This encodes CASSLRTSGIYNEQFF.

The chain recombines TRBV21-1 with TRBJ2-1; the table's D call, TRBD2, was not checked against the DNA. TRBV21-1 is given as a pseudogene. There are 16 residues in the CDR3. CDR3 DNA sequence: TGTGCCAGCAGCAAAATCGCTAGCGGACCCAACAATGAGCAGTTCTTC. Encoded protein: CASSKIASGPNNEQFF.

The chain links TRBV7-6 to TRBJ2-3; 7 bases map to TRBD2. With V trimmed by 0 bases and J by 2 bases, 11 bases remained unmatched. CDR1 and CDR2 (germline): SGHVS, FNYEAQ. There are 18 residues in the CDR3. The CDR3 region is CASSLASGDLPLTDTQYF. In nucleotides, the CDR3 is TGTGCCAGCAGCTTAGCGAGCGGGGACCTCCCCCTCACAGATACGCAGTATTTT. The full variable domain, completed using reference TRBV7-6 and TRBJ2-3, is GAGVSQSPRYKVTKRGQDVALRCDPISGHVSLYWYRQALGQGPEFLTYFNYEAQQDKSGLPNDRFSAERPEGSISTLTIQRTEQRDSAMYRCASSLASGDLPLTDTQYFGPGTRLTVL.

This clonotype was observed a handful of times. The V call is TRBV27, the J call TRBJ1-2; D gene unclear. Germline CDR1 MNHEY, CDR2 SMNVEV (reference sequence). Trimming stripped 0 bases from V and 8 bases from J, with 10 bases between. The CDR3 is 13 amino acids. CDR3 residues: CASSLSAGFGYTF. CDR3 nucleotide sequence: TGTGCCAGCAGTTTATCAGCGGGGTTCGGCTACACCTTC.

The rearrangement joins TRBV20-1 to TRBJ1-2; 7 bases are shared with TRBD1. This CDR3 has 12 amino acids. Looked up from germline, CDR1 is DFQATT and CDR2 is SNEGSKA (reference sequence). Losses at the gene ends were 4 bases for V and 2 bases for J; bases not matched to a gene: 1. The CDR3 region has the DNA TGCAGTGCTAAACAGGGGAACTATGGCTACACCTTC. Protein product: CSAKQGNYGYTF.

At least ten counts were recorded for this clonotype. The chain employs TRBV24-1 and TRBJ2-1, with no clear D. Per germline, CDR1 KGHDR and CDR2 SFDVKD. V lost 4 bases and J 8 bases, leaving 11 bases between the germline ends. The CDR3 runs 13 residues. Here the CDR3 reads CATSDPLFHEQFF. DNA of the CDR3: TGTGCCACCAGTGACCCACTTTTTCATGAGCAGTTCTTC.

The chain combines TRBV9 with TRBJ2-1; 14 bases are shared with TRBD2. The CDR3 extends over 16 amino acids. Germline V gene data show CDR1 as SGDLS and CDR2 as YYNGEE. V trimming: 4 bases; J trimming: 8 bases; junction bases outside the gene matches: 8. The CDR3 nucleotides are TGTGCCAGCAGCCACACCGGGACTAGCGGGAGCGATGAGCAGTTCTTC. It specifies CASSHTGTSGSDEQFF.

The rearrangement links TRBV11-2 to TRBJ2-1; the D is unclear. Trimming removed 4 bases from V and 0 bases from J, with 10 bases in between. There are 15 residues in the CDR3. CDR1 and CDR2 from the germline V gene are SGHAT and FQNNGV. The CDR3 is CASSSSTLSYNEQFF. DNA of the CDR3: TGTGCCAGCAGCTCGTCGACCCTCTCCTACAATGAGCAGTTCTTC.

In DNA form, the CDR3 reads TGTGCCAGCAGTTTCTCGGGACTCCTCCAAGAGACCCAGTACTTC. This encodes CASSFSGLLQETQYF. The chain couples TRBV12-3 or TRBV12-4 to TRBJ2-5; D is perhaps TRBD2 (6 bases). The CDR3 is made up of 15 amino acids. The V end lost 3 bases, the J end lost 1 base, and 12 bases lay between the germline ends.

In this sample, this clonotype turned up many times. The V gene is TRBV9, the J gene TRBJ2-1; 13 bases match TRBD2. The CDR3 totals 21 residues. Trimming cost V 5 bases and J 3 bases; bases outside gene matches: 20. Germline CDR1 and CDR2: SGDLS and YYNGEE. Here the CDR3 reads CASSDNPGLAGSGGGYNEQFF. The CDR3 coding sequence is TGTGCCAGCAGTGACAACCCGGGACTAGCGGGAAGCGGAGGGGGCTACAATGAGCAGTTCTTC.

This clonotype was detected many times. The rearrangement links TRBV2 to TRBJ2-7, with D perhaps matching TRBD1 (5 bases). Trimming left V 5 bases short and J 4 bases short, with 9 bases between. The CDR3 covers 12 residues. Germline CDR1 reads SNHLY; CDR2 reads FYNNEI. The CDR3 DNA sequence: TGTGCCAGCAGTACCCAGGGATACGAGCAGTACTTC. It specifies CASSTQGYEQYF.